This is a list of T cell receptor beta chains from one sample in a study of blood T cell repertoires in COVID-19. Assay: immunoSEQ multiplex PCR; the TCRdb copy retains only in-frame clones and omits some. Of 250,000 or so clones detected, 80% to 90% appear once; the ten largest clones hold roughly 3%. Sequenced input: PBMCs or T cells enriched from blood (not recorded which). These receptors all come from a middle-aged woman who had been exposed to COVID-19. Both conserved end residues are part of each CDR3. D genes are given only for firm matches. Only part of the rows carry a size: once, few, many, or a class if the clone is expanded.

TRBV19	TRBJ2-5	TRBD2	few	TGTGCCAGTACCCCGACTAGCGGGGGTCGAGAGACCCAGTACTTC	CASTPTSGGRETQYF
TRBV28	TRBJ1-6	TRBD1	few	TGTGCCAGCAGCGGCGACAGGGTCTACCTCCACTTT	CASSGDRVYLHF
TRBV25-1	TRBJ1-6	-	-	TGTGCCAGCAGTGGTCAGCCGAGGAATAATTCACCCCTCCACTTT	CASSGQPRNNSPLHF
TRBV7-8	TRBJ1-3	TRBD1	-	TGTGCCAGCAGCGACAGGGCCGCCGGAAACACCATATATTTT	CASSDRAAGNTIYF
TRBV6-2/TRBV6-3	TRBJ2-1	-	-	TGTGCCAGCAGTCCCAACCTCCTCACTCGTAGCCGGTTCTTC	CASSPNLLTRSRFF
TRBV3-1/TRBV3-2	TRBJ1-2	TRBD1	-	TGTGCCAGCAGCCAAGGGACAGGGGGCGGGTATGGCTACACCTTC	CASSQGTGGGYGYTF
TRBV2	TRBJ1-6	-	-	TGTGCCAGCAATCGGGAGAGCTCCTATAATTCACCCCTCCACTTT	CASNRESSYNSPLHF
TRBV2	TRBJ1-2	TRBD1	-	TGTGCCAGCAGTGGGACAGGGGCCGCTAACTATGGCTACACCTTC	CASSGTGAANYGYTF
TRBV7-2	TRBJ1-5	-	-	TGTGCCAGCAGCTTAGGGACTGGGCTAGGCCAGCCCCAGCATTTT	CASSLGTGLGQPQHF
TRBV19	TRBJ1-5	-	-	TGTGCCAGTACCATAACGGGAGACGGAAGTCAGCCCCAGCATTTT	CASTITGDGSQPQHF
TRBV10-3	TRBJ2-1	TRBD2	-	TGTGCCATCAGTGCGGGTCTTAGCGGGAGGGCCGGGGAGCAGTTCTTC	CAISAGLSGRAGEQFF
TRBV7-9	TRBJ1-6	-	-	TGTGCCGTCCAATGGGGGGAAAATAATTCACCCCTCCACTTT	CAVQWGENNSPLHF
TRBV6-8	TRBJ2-1	TRBD2	-	TGTGCCAGCAGCGCTCGCTCCCTAGCGGGGTTGTACAATGAGCAGTTCTTC	CASSARSLAGLYNEQFF
TRBV6-5	TRBJ2-3	TRBD1	-	TGTGCCAGCAGGTCACAGGGGAGTCAGTATTTT	CASRSQGSQYF
TRBV2	TRBJ2-1	TRBD1	-	TGTGCCAGCAGGGGACGGGACAGCCCCTACAATGAGCAGTTCTTC	CASRGRDSPYNEQFF
TRBV5-1	TRBJ1-2	-	-	TGTGCCAGCAGCTGGTACAGGGAAGATGGCTACACCTTC	CASSWYREDGYTF
TRBV6-5	TRBJ1-5	-	-	TGTGCCAGCAGTCAGGGGCGGTTAAGCAATCAGCCCCAGCATTTT	CASSQGRLSNQPQHF
TRBV3-1/TRBV3-2	TRBJ1-4	-	-	TGTGCCAGCAGCCTCGGAACAGGGTTTAATGAAAAACTGTTTTTT	CASSLGTGFNEKLFF
TRBV6-1	TRBJ1-6	-	-	TGTGCCAGCAGTGAGGCCTCAGGGCGTGCTAATTCACCCCTCCACTTT	CASSEASGRANSPLHF
TRBV5-6	TRBJ1-3	-	-	TGTGCCAGCAGCCCGGGGGGCCCCTCATTCTCTGGAAACACCATATATTTT	CASSPGGPSFSGNTIYF
TRBV19	TRBJ1-5	-	-	TGTGCCAGTACGCCTCGGACAGTCGGACAGCCCCAGCATTTT	CASTPRTVGQPQHF
TRBV28	TRBJ1-2	TRBD1	-	TGTGCCAGCAGTTCTGGGACAGCCGCCTATGGCTACACCTTC	CASSSGTAAYGYTF
TRBV5-4	TRBJ2-3	-	few	TGTGCCAGCAGCCCCTTACTCACAGATACGCAGTATTTT	CASSPLLTDTQYF
TRBV5-1	TRBJ2-2	-	once	TGTGCCAGCAGCTCCCCGGGGGCCGGGGAGCTGTTTTTT	CASSSPGAGELFF
TRBV11-2	TRBJ2-4	-	-	TGTGCCAGCAGCCCACCCGTAAAGACAGAAGCCAAAAACATTCAGTACTTC	CASSPPVKTEAKNIQYF
TRBV28	TRBJ1-4	-	-	TGTGCCAGCAGACCGAGGGAGTTAGGAGAAAAACTGTTTTTT	CASRPRELGEKLFF
TRBV28	TRBJ1-1	TRBD1	-	TGTGCCAGCAGTCTACTTATCGGACAGGGGAACACTGAAGCTTTCTTT	CASSLLIGQGNTEAFF
TRBV19	TRBJ2-3	-	-	TGTGCCACCGCCCCCCAGGTTTCGTCCTTGTTAACGCAGTATTTT	CATAPQVSSLLTQYF
TRBV7-3	TRBJ2-5	TRBD1	-	TGTGCCAGCAGCTTCCACGCGTGGACAGGGTGGAAAGAGACCCAGTACTTC	CASSFHAWTGWKETQYF